These T cell receptor beta chains were read from a single sample in a study of shared clonotypes between healthy human individuals. Profiled with immunoSEQ multiplex PCR; TCRdb holds only in-frame clones, not every one. The table includes about 2.2 million clones, around 93% detected once. Sample: naive CD8+ T cells from PBMCs. All receptors derive from a young man in good health. Some clones in this sample may be carry-over from other donors' samples. CDR3s include the opening cysteine and the closing phenylalanine or tryptophan. The D gene is left open where the match is weak.

cdr3_aa cdr3_nt v_call d_call j_call
CASSPGVDNEQFF TGCGCCAGCAGCCCGGGGGTGGACAATGAGCAGTTCTTC TRBV4-1 NA TRBJ2-1
CASRPDSLNQPQHF TGTGCCAGCAGACCTGACAGTCTCAATCAGCCCCAGCATTTT TRBV27 NA TRBJ1-5
CASSVAVDAGANVLTF TGTGCCAGCAGCGTAGCTGTCGATGCCGGGGCCAACGTCCTGACTTTC TRBV9 NA TRBJ2-6
CASSSGNTGELFF TGTGCCAGCAGTTCCGGGAACACCGGGGAGCTGTTTTTT TRBV28 NA TRBJ2-2
CASSFGTAGELFF TGTGCCAGCAGTTTTGGGACTGCCGGGGAGCTGTTTTTT TRBV27 NA TRBJ2-2
CASSAGTGVNYGYTF TGTGCCAGCAGCGCAGGGACAGGGGTAAACTATGGCTACACCTTC TRBV7-9 TRBD1 TRBJ1-2
CASRKNSGGWNTEAFF TGTGCCAGCAGGAAGAACTCGGGGGGTTGGAACACTGAAGCTTTCTTT TRBV28 NA TRBJ1-1
CASRREGRKNGGYGYTF TGTGCCAGCCGAAGGGAGGGACGGAAAAACGGGGGCTATGGCTACACCTTC TRBV28 NA TRBJ1-2
CASSLGTGGAKNIQYF TGTGCCAGCAGCTTAGGTACGGGAGGGGCCAAAAACATTCAGTACTTC TRBV7-9 TRBD2 TRBJ2-4
CASRLVHGKINEQFF TGTGCCAGCAGATTGGTTCACGGGAAAATCAATGAGCAGTTCTTC TRBV7-9 NA TRBJ2-1
CASSVGQDNEQFF TGTGCCAGCAGCGTGGGACAAGACAATGAGCAGTTCTTC TRBV7-8 NA TRBJ2-1
CASSIAGGTYNEQFF TGTGCCAGCAGCATAGCGGGAGGGACCTACAATGAGCAGTTCTTC TRBV25-1 TRBD2 TRBJ2-1
CASAKERGSGNEQFF TGTGCCAGCGCCAAGGAGCGGGGGTCCGGAAATGAGCAGTTCTTC TRBV27 TRBD2 TRBJ2-1